Listed below are T cell receptor beta chains from one sample, sequenced in a study of shared clonotypes between healthy human individuals. Measured with immunoSEQ multiplex PCR; TCRdb has only the in-frame clones, and not every one. The sample includes about 1 million clones, about 70% of them seen just once. The source material was memory CD4+ T cells sorted from blood. The receptors derive from a man aged 18 to 29 in good health. The CDR3 runs from the conserved cysteine through the conserved F or W. The D gene is left open where the match is weak. The size entry is marked missing in some rows and otherwise reads once, few, many or a size class.

>.|.|TRBV5-1|TRBJ2-1
CASSLARDWLNEQFF
TGCGCCAGCAGCTTGGCCCGGGACTGGCTCAATGAGCAGTTCTTC
>.|.|TRBV7-9|TRBJ2-7
CASSSEKLVYEQYF
TGTGCCAGCAGCTCAGAGAAGCTAGTCTACGAGCAGTACTTC
>.|TRBD2|TRBV11-3|TRBJ2-7
CASSLASGSSYEQYF
TGTGCCAGCAGCTTGGCTAGCGGGAGCTCCTACGAGCAGTACTTC
>.|.|TRBV7-8|TRBJ2-7
CASSSSDGSSYEQYF
TGTGCCAGCAGCTCATCCGACGGTAGCTCCTACGAGCAGTACTTC
>.|.|TRBV5-5|TRBJ1-1
CASSLVGGRGAFF
TGTGCCAGCAGCTTGGTGGGGGGCCGGGGAGCTTTCTTT
>.|TRBD1|TRBV11-2|TRBJ1-2
CASSFGQGWDYGYTF
TGTGCCAGCAGCTTCGGACAGGGTTGGGACTATGGCTACACCTTC
>.|.|TRBV7-2|TRBJ2-3
CASRGGQTSTSTDTQYF
TGTGCCAGCAGGGGGGGTCAGACAAGCACTAGCACAGATACGCAGTATTTT
>few|TRBD1|TRBV10-3|TRBJ1-2
CATSLGQESYGYTF
TGTGCCACCTCCCTGGGACAGGAAAGCTATGGCTACACCTTC
>.|.|TRBV28|TRBJ2-7
CASSSTSSGTYEQYF
TGTGCCAGCAGTTCCACTAGCTCAGGGACCTACGAGCAGTACTTC
>.|.|TRBV4-1|TRBJ1-2
CASSQGQGEYGYTF
TGCGCCAGCAGCCAAGGGCAGGGCGAGTATGGCTACACCTTC
>many|.|TRBV16|TRBJ1-2
CASSQSGRGYTF
TGTGCCAGCAGCCAATCCGGGAGGGGCTACACCTTC
>.|TRBD2|TRBV9|TRBJ2-7
CASSVLAGPYEQYF
TGTGCCAGCAGCGTATTAGCGGGGCCCTACGAGCAGTACTTC
>.|.|TRBV5-1|TRBJ1-4
CASSFSSTNEKLFF
TGCGCCAGCAGCTTTTCGTCCACTAATGAAAAACTGTTTTTT
>.|.|TRBV6-1|TRBJ1-6
CASIGGDSYNSPLHF
TGTGCCAGCATTGGTGGGGACTCCTATAATTCACCCCTCCACTTT
>.|TRBD1|TRBV28|TRBJ1-2
CASSPRQGRYGYTF
TGTGCCAGCAGCCCTAGACAGGGGAGGTATGGCTACACCTTC
>.|.|TRBV7-9|TRBJ2-3
CASSLSSGTQYF
TGTGCCAGCAGCTTAAGTTCGGGTACGCAGTATTTT
>.|.|TRBV5-1|TRBJ1-2
CASSLSQTGYTF
TGCGCCAGCAGCTTGTCCCAGACCGGCTACACCTTC
>.|TRBD2|TRBV19|TRBJ2-2
CASSNWDRGTSGRAGDTGELFF
TGTGCCAGTAGTAACTGGGACAGGGGGACTAGCGGGAGGGCCGGGGACACCGGGGAGCTGTTTTTT
>.|TRBD1|TRBV5-4|TRBJ1-1
CASSLGDRIMNTEAFF
TGTGCCAGCAGCTTGGGGGACAGAATTATGAACACTGAAGCTTTCTTT
>.|.|TRBV27|TRBJ2-7
CASHGMVFPYEQYF
TGTGCCAGCCACGGGATGGTCTTTCCCTACGAGCAGTACTTC
>.|.|TRBV21-1|TRBJ1-2
CASSKALRGRGGYTF
TGTGCCAGCAGCAAAGCGCTGAGAGGGAGGGGCGGCTACACCTTC
>.|.|TRBV7-2|TRBJ2-1
CASERTGSSDEQFF
TGTGCCAGCGAACGTACTGGAAGTTCGGATGAGCAGTTCTTC
>.|.|TRBV7-2|TRBJ1-5
CASSPRRTSNQPQHF
TGTGCCAGCAGCCCAAGACGGACCAGCAATCAGCCCCAGCATTTT
>.|.|TRBV4-1|TRBJ1-3
CASSHAPDRANLGNTIYF
TGCGCCAGCAGCCACGCCCCGGACAGAGCCAACCTCGGAAACACCATATATTTT
>.|TRBD2|TRBV2|TRBJ2-1
CATVLAEKDGNEQFF
TGTGCCACCGTACTAGCGGAAAAAGATGGCAATGAGCAGTTCTTC
>.|TRBD1|TRBV7-2|TRBJ2-1
CASSPDRGSYNEQFF
TGTGCCAGCAGCCCTGACAGGGGCTCCTACAATGAGCAGTTCTTC
>.|.|TRBV7-2|TRBJ2-1
CASSLVAGNNEQFF
TGTGCCAGCAGCTTAGTGGCGGGGAACAATGAGCAGTTCTTC
>.|TRBD1|TRBV5-8|TRBJ1-4
CASSVGQGIATNEKLFF
TGTGCCAGCAGCGTGGGACAGGGGATAGCAACTAATGAAAAACTGTTTTTT
>few|TRBD2|TRBV2|TRBJ2-1
CASSESKVAGVSGTYNEQFF
TGTGCCAGCAGCGAAAGTAAGGTAGCGGGAGTTTCAGGCACCTACAATGAGCAGTTCTTC
>.|TRBD2|TRBV7-6|TRBJ2-7
CASTPGRGNYEQYF
TGTGCCAGCACCCCCGGGAGGGGAAACTACGAGCAGTACTTC
>.|TRBD1|TRBV7-2|TRBJ1-2
CASSSGTGRGYGYTF
TGTGCCAGCAGCTCCGGGACAGGGAGAGGGTATGGCTACACCTTC